One sample yielded the 10 T cell receptor beta chains listed below, sequenced in a study of CD8+ T cells in alopecia areata. Noted treatment: oral pan-JAK inhibitor, 5-10 mg twice daily. Sequencing used cDNA as its template, made by extracting RNA and reverse transcribing it. Profiling relied on immunoSEQ multiplex PCR, and the TCRdb table lists in-frame clones only, not all of them. This table has about 180,000 clones, about 55% appearing once. This material consisted of CD8+ T cells sorted from blood, taken at week 24, from a patient treated with tofacitinib. These receptors came from a human donor with alopecia areata.

The V call is TRBV28, the J call TRBJ2-5, with D unclear. V was cut by 2 bases and J by 3 bases, with 7 bases left in between. Germline V CDR1 and CDR2: MDHEN, SYDVKM. The CDR3 covers 13 residues. The CDR3 sequence is CASSLVAEETQYF. For the CDR3, the DNA is TGTGCCAGCAGTTTAGTCGCAGAAGAGACCCAGTACTTC. Variable domain in full (rest from reference TRBV28 and TRBJ2-5): DVKVTQSSRYLVKRTGEKVFLECVQDMDHENMFWYRQDPGLGLRLIYFSYDVKMKEKGDIPEGYSVSREKKERFSLILESASTNQTSMYLCASSLVAEETQYFGPGTRLLVL.

The chain carries TRBV4-1 and TRBJ2-1; maybe TRBD1 (5 bases). Trimming cost V 4 bases and J 0 bases, with 10 bases left between them. There are 15 residues in the CDR3. CDR1 is MGHRA and CDR2 is YSYEKL in the germline V gene. The CDR3 loop reads CASSPRQSSYNEQFF. The CDR3 DNA follows: TGCGCCAGCAGCCCGAGACAGAGCTCCTACAATGAGCAGTTCTTC.

This clone was counted a few times. The chain couples TRBV13 to TRBJ1-1, with D perhaps TRBD1 (5 bases). Germline CDR1 PRHDT, CDR2 FYEKMQ (reference sequence). V was pared by 5 bases and J by 1 base, with 11 bases between. The CDR3 contains 14 residues. The CDR3 nucleotides are TGTGCCAGCAGCCTGGGACGGAAGAACACTGAAGCTTTCTTT. Its translation: CASSLGRKNTEAFF.

CDR3 nucleotides: TGTGCCAGCTCACCAACAGGGGGTTCCTACGAGCAGTACTTC. Protein: CASSPTGGSYEQYF. The chain has TRBV18 and TRBJ2-7; 8 nucleotides align to TRBD1. The CDR3 is 14 residues long. Looked up from germline, CDR1 is KGHSH and CDR2 is LQKENI. With 2 bases clipped from V and 1 base from J, the junction kept 1 base outside the gene matches.

This chain links TRBV4-3 with TRBJ2-7; D may be TRBD2 (5 bases). Germline V gene lookup returns CDR1 LGHNA and CDR2 YSLEER. V dropped 4 bases and J dropped 2 bases, with 9 bases sitting between them. The CDR3 totals 13 residues. Written as DNA, the CDR3 is TGCGCCAGCAGCCCGGAGGTGGCCTACGAGCAGTACTTC. Its protein product is CASSPEVAYEQYF.

The rearrangement joins TRBV7-2 to TRBJ2-7, with 7 bases matching TRBD1. The CDR3 spans 15 residues. V trimming: 5 bases; J trimming: 1 base; junction bases outside the gene matches: 8. The germline V gene has CDR1 SGHTA and CDR2 FQGNSA. The CDR3 region is CASSDDRASSYEQYF. DNA for the CDR3: TGTGCCAGCAGCGATGACAGGGCGTCATCCTACGAGCAGTACTTC.

This chain links TRBV7-3 with TRBJ2-3, with D perhaps matching TRBD2 (5 bases). Germline V lookup: CDR1 SGHTA, CDR2 FQGTGA. There are 13 residues in the CDR3. V dropped 5 bases and J dropped 7 bases, with 13 bases sitting between them. CDR3 DNA sequence: TGTGCCAGCAGCACCCCAACTAGTCATACGCAGTATTTT. This gives the protein CASSTPTSHTQYF.

This chain uses TRBV18 with TRBJ2-3, with D perhaps given as TRBD1 or TRBD2 (6 bases each). V shed 5 bases and J shed 2 bases, with 17 bases lying between them. Germline V gene lookup returns CDR1 KGHSH and CDR2 LQKENI. The length of the CDR3 is 16 residues. The CDR3 DNA reads TGTGCCAGCTCATCAAACGGAGGGGGGATCACAGATACGCAGTATTTT. Translation: CASSSNGGGITDTQYF.

On this clone itself: The same CDR3 can be traced to other DNA sequences in this sample. This rearrangement joins TRBV9 to TRBJ2-3, with D uncertain. CDR3 length: 12 residues. The V and J ends lost 2 bases and 1 base respectively, with 2 bases between them. Germline V gene lookup returns CDR1 SGDLS and CDR2 YYNGEE. The CDR3 loop is CASSVGTDTQYF. The CDR3 DNA reads as TGTGCCAGCAGCGTGGGCACAGATACGCAGTATTTT.

The chain has TRBV9 and TRBJ2-7, with D hard to call. Looked up from germline, CDR1 is SGDLS and CDR2 is YYNGEE. The CDR3 is made up of 15 amino acids. Trimming shortened V by 0 bases and J by 5 bases, and 15 bases separated the two germline ends. The DNA for the CDR3 is TGTGCCAGCAGCGTAGGAACGGGTCTCCTAGACGAGCAGTACTTC. Protein: CASSVGTGLLDEQYF.